These 30 T cell receptor beta chains were all obtained from the same sample, sequenced in a study of PD-1 blockade in classical Hodgkin lymphoma (dated by TCRdb to the early 2020s). In the paper's terms, the time point label means: cycle 4 day 1 (C4D1), after 6 weeks of nivolumab. Every trial patient had relapsed after autologous stem cell transplantation, and cohorts A, B and C differed in prior brentuximab vedotin exposure. Library generation was performed with the immunoSEQ multiplex PCR assay. Sourced from immuneACCESS, this table was stored by TCRdb with only in-frame sequences that have V and J called. A share of the clones is absent; for the studies checked, an unresolved V gene accounts for under half, and the remainder has no known explanation. The sample table holds tens of thousands of clones, of which about 80% were seen once. About a fifth of the sample comes from the top ten. The sample consisted of peripheral blood mononuclear cells (PBMCs), taken before the fourth cycle of nivolumab. These TCRs come from a human donor with classical Hodgkin lymphoma.

The chain uses TRBV6-5 and TRBJ2-7, with TRBD1 as a possible D gene (5 bases). V dropped 0 bases and J dropped 4 bases, with 13 bases sitting between them. Germline CDR1 and CDR2: MNHEY and SVGAGI. The length of the CDR3 is 15 residues. The CDR3 spells CASSYSAGNGYEQYF. Written as DNA, the CDR3 is TGTGCCAGCAGTTACTCGGCAGGGAATGGATACGAGCAGTACTTC.

Note on this clone: At one end the junction does not follow the germline gene, possibly because of a read error. CDR3 residues: CSVQDTGELFF. The CDR3 DNA reads as TGCAGCGTTCAAGACACCGGGGAGCTGTTTTTT. The V and J genes are TRBV29-1 and TRBJ2-2, with unresolved D. This CDR3 has 11 amino acids. The germline gives CDR1 SQVTM, CDR2 ANQGSEA.

The rearrangement links TRBV2 to TRBJ2-1; 7 nucleotides match TRBD1. There are 14 residues in the CDR3. Trimming took 6 bases from V and 5 from J; bases not matched to a gene: 7. In germline, CDR1 is SNHLY, CDR2 FYNNEI. The CDR3 protein is CASSSGQANNEQFF. In DNA, the CDR3 is TGTGCCAGCAGCTCCGGACAGGCTAACAATGAGCAGTTCTTC.

This sequence joins TRBV7-2 and TRBJ2-3; the D is unclear. This CDR3 comprises 17 residues. V was trimmed by 1 base and J by 8 bases, leaving 22 bases between them. Per germline, CDR1 SGHTA and CDR2 FQGNSA. The chain's CDR3 is CASSLVKELWIPGTQYF. In DNA, the CDR3 is TGTGCCAGCAGCTTAGTAAAGGAGTTGTGGATCCCAGGTACGCAGTATTTT.

A single count supports this clone. The rearrangement uses TRBV21-1 and TRBJ2-1; TRBD1 was called by the table and not checked on the DNA. TRBV21-1 constitutes a pseudogene. The CDR3 length is 15 residues. CDR3 coding DNA: TGTGCCAGCAGCCCCCCCCCAACAGGGCGGAATGAGCAGTTCTTC. Its protein product is CASSPPPTGRNEQFF.

This chain uses TRBV5-5 with TRBJ1-5, with 9 bases identical to TRBD1. With 0 bases clipped from V and 6 bases from J, the junction kept 10 bases outside the gene matches. The CDR3 totals 17 residues. Germline V lookup: CDR1 SGHKS, CDR2 YYEKEE (reference sequence). CDR3 region: CASSLVGTGSNLQPQHF. The CDR3 region has the DNA TGTGCCAGCAGCTTGGTAGGGACAGGGTCAAATCTTCAGCCCCAGCATTTT.

V usage is TRBV30 and J usage is TRBJ1-2, with a tentative D call TRBD1 (5 bases). Germline lookup yields CDR1 GTSNPN and CDR2 SVGIG (reference sequence). The CDR3 spans 13 residues. Deletions cut 1 base from V and 8 bases from J, with 14 bases between. CDR3 sequence: CAWSGGTASGYTF. Written as DNA, the CDR3 is TGTGCCTGGAGTGGCGGGACGGCCAGCGGCTACACCTTC.

The chain has TRBV6-6 and TRBJ2-3; D is uncertain. The germline V gene encodes CDR1 MNHNY and CDR2 SVGAGI (reference sequence). V was cut by 10 bases and J by 1 base, with 9 bases left in between. This CDR3 comprises 12 residues. This CDR3 is CAISPGTDTQYF. CDR3 bases: TGTGCCATCTCCCCAGGCACAGATACGCAGTATTTT.

This clone was seen just once. The rearrangement links TRBV19 to TRBJ2-1, with a possible D match to TRBD1 (5 bases). V lost 6 bases and J lost 4, with 10 bases in between. The germline gives CDR1 LNHDA, CDR2 SQIVND (reference sequence). The CDR3 sequence is 13 residues long. The CDR3 sequence: CASRGRMYNEQFF. CDR3 sequence (DNA): TGTGCCAGTAGGGGGCGTATGTACAATGAGCAGTTCTTC.

The chain recombines TRBV5-3 with TRBJ1-4, with D possibly TRBD1 on 6 matching bases. TRBV5-3 is given ORF status, its function remaining uncertain. With 2 bases removed from V and 4 bases from J, the gap between germline ends came to 9 bases. The CDR3 contains 14 residues. CDR3 sequence: CARSFDRLNEKLFF. The CDR3, as DNA: TGTGCCAGAAGCTTTGACAGGCTTAATGAAAAACTGTTTTTT.

With regard to this clone: Other DNA sequences in this specimen translate into the identical CDR3. The rearrangement links TRBV7-3 to TRBJ1-2; no firm D call. V dropped 3 bases and J dropped 1 base, with 6 bases sitting between them. The germline CDR1 and CDR2 sequences are SGHTA and FQGTGA. The CDR3 is 13 residues long. This chain's CDR3 is CASSLTDNYGYTF. In DNA form, the CDR3 reads TGTGCCAGCAGCTTGACGGATAACTATGGCTACACCTTC.

This clone has only one observation. The V and J genes are TRBV19 and TRBJ1-5; D remains unclear. The CDR3 is 14 amino acids. The germline CDR1 and CDR2 sequences are LNHDA and SQIVND (reference sequence). V was shortened by 0 bases and J by 2 bases, with 5 bases between the two germline ends. The CDR3 spells CASSIESGNQPQHF. In DNA form, the CDR3 reads TGTGCCAGTAGTATAGAGAGTGGCAATCAGCCCCAGCATTTT.

V and J are TRBV7-9 and TRBJ2-1; 12 bases fit TRBD2. The junction had 9 bases not matched to a gene; V was cut back by 4 bases and J by 8 bases. The CDR3 has 16 amino acids. Germline-derived CDR1 and CDR2 are SEHNR and FQNEAQ (reference sequence). CDR3: CASSSPLAGGYHEQFF. The CDR3 nucleotides are TGTGCCAGCAGCTCCCCACTAGCGGGGGGTTACCATGAGCAGTTCTTC.

The chain employs TRBV28 and TRBJ1-3, with a weak D call TRBD1 (5 bases). Germline CDR1 MDHEN, CDR2 SYDVKM. The CDR3 has 14 amino acids. V was pared by 8 bases and J by 0 bases, with 11 bases between. CDR3 sequence (DNA): TGTGCCAGCGGGGGAGCAGCCTCTGGAAACACCATATATTTT. This gives the protein CASGGAASGNTIYF. The full variable domain, with the rest looked up from reference TRBV28 and TRBJ1-3, is DVKVTQSSRYLVKRTGEKVFLECVQDMDHENMFWYRQDPGLGLRLIYFSYDVKMKEKGDIPEGYSVSREKKERFSLILESASTNQTSMYLCASGGAASGNTIYFGEGSWLTVV.

The V gene is TRBV19, the J gene TRBJ2-7; D is uncertain. The germline V gene encodes CDR1 LNHDA and CDR2 SQIVND (reference sequence). Trimming cost V 10 bases and J 2 bases, with 15 bases left between them. This CDR3 spans 13 amino acids. In DNA form, the CDR3 reads TGTGCCACCTCACGCGACGAAACCTACGAGCAGTACTTC. Protein: CATSRDETYEQYF.

The V call is TRBV6-1, the J call TRBJ2-1; 11 bases are shared with TRBD2. This CDR3 comprises 16 residues. Germline assignment: CDR1 MNHNS and CDR2 SASEGT. The junction had 6 bases not matched to a gene; V was cut back by 4 bases and J by 4 bases. The CDR3 nucleotides are TGTGCCAGCAGTGTGCGGACTAGCGGGTTGTACAATGAGCAGTTCTTC. It yields the protein CASSVRTSGLYNEQFF.

V usage is TRBV13 and J usage is TRBJ1-4; 8 bases are shared with TRBD1. V gave up 3 bases and J gave up 1 base; unmatched junction bases: 7. The length of the CDR3 is 17 residues. CDR1 PRHDT and CDR2 FYEKMQ come from the germline V gene (reference sequence). In DNA form, the CDR3 reads TGTGCCAGCAGCTTCGGGACAGGTGCGGGAACTAATGAAAAACTGTTTTTT. Translated, it gives CASSFGTGAGTNEKLFF.

This sequence joins TRBV7-9 and TRBJ1-2, with TRBD1 matching over 8 bases. The CDR3 covers 14 residues. In germline, CDR1 is SEHNR, CDR2 FQNEAQ (reference sequence). The ends lost 5 bases at V and 4 bases at J; junction bases unmatched: 6. The CDR3 region has the DNA TGTGCCAGCAGCGGACAGGGCGGGTTCTATGGCTACACCTTC. It specifies CASSGQGGFYGYTF. The full variable domain, with the rest looked up from reference TRBV7-9 and TRBJ1-2, is DTGVSQNPRHKITKRGQNVTFRCDPISEHNRLYWYRQTLGQGPEFLTYFQNEAQLEKSRLLSDRFSAERPKGSFSTLEIQRTEQGDSAMYLCASSGQGGFYGYTFGSGTRLTVV.

The chain uses TRBV11-2 and TRBJ1-4; D is uncertain. The V and J ends lost 8 bases and 0 bases respectively, with 7 bases between them. The CDR3 has 13 residues. Germline V lookup: CDR1 SGHAT, CDR2 FQNNGV. CDR3 protein: CASGVATNEKLFF. The CDR3 DNA sequence: TGTGCCAGCGGAGTTGCAACTAATGAAAAACTGTTTTTT.

The genes are TRBV29-1 and TRBJ1-2; D unresolved. Germline CDR1 SQVTM, CDR2 ANQGSEA. The CDR3 consists of 10 residues. Between the trimmed V and J ends, which lost 7 bases and 7 bases, there was a span of 10 bases. The CDR3 loop reads CSAFGSGYTF. The CDR3, as DNA: TGCAGCGCTTTCGGATCTGGCTACACCTTC.

This clone turned up a few times. J is TRBJ2-3 and V is TRBV6-1; 9 nucleotides match TRBD1. The V segment lost 5 bases and the J segment 4 bases; nucleotides outside the gene matches: 7. The CDR3 has 15 residues. Per germline, CDR1 MNHNS and CDR2 SASEGT. The CDR3 reads CASSSGTGRADTQYF. CDR3 bases: TGTGCCAGCAGTTCCGGGACAGGGAGGGCAGATACGCAGTATTTT.

This clone was recorded once. The gene calls are TRBV12-5 and TRBJ2-7, with D possibly being TRBD1 (5 bases). Germline lookup yields CDR1 LGHNT and CDR2 FRNRAP. Trimming cost V 6 bases and J 4 bases, with 10 bases left between them. This CDR3 is built from 12 residues. The DNA of the CDR3 is TGTGCTAGTGGCTACCACAGGTACGAGCAGTACTTC. This sequence encodes CASGYHRYEQYF. Supplemented by reference TRBV12-5 and TRBJ2-7, the full variable domain reads DARVTQTPRHKVTEMGQEVTMRCQPILGHNTVFWYRQTMMQGLELLAYFRNRAPLDDSGMPKDRFSAEMPDATLATLKIQPSEPRDSAVYFCASGYHRYEQYFGPGTRLTVT.

The chain links TRBV20-1 to TRBJ2-5; D is uncertain. Trimming pared 7 bases from V and 2 bases from J, leaving 8 bases between. CDR3 length equals 11 residues. Germline assignment: CDR1 DFQATT and CDR2 SNEGSKA (reference sequence). The CDR3 nucleotides are TGCAGTGGGCAGTTTCAAGAGACCCAGTACTTC. Translating gives CSGQFQETQYF.

The V gene is TRBV11-2, the J gene TRBJ2-5; D is unresolved. The CDR3 contains 14 residues. The ends were cut back, 2 bases at V and 1 base at J, with 8 bases in the middle. CDR1 is SGHAT, CDR2 FQNNGV, per germline. This CDR3 is CASSLQHTQETQYF. The DNA of the CDR3 is TGTGCCAGCAGCTTACAACACACCCAAGAGACCCAGTACTTC.

The rearrangement uses TRBV29-1 and TRBJ2-6; D possibly matches TRBD1 or TRBD2 (7 bases each). The CDR3 is 14 amino acids. Trimming removed 7 bases from V and 2 bases from J, with 12 bases in between. CDR1 SQVTM and CDR2 ANQGSEA come from the germline V gene. The CDR3 is CSAQGGTGANVLTF. CDR3 DNA: TGCAGCGCCCAGGGGGGGACTGGGGCCAACGTCCTGACTTTC.

This clone turned up a few times. The V and J genes are TRBV4-1 and TRBJ2-5; D may be TRBD2 (5 bases). Germline CDR1 reads MGHRA; CDR2 reads YSYEKL. Trimming left V 1 base short and J 5 bases short, with 14 bases between. CDR3 length: 15 residues. The CDR3 region has the DNA TGCGCCAGCAGCCAAGTTACGATGGGCGGGGAGACCCAGTACTTC. Protein product: CASSQVTMGGETQYF.

This chain joins TRBV10-3 and TRBJ1-3; no firm D call. Germline loops: CDR1 ENHRY, CDR2 SYGVKD. The CDR3 has 16 amino acids. The ends were cut back, 3 bases at V and 0 bases at J, with 12 bases in the middle. The CDR3 sequence is CAISDGRPASGNTIYF. The CDR3 region has the DNA TGTGCCATCAGTGACGGTCGGCCAGCCTCTGGAAACACCATATATTTT.

This sequence joins TRBV19 and TRBJ1-4; TRBD1 matches at 9 bases. The CDR3 is 15 residues long. Germline values: CDR1 LNHDA, CDR2 SQIVND (reference sequence). Germline trimming cut 6 bases from V and 4 bases from J; bases unmatched to any gene: 6. The CDR3 sequence: CASRSQGAVNEKLFF. The CDR3 DNA is TGTGCCAGTAGATCACAGGGGGCTGTTAATGAAAAACTGTTTTTT.

This clone was seen only a few times. The genes are TRBV19 and TRBJ2-3, with D hard to call. The V gene lost 4 bases and the J gene lost 5 bases, with 4 bases spanning the gap. CDR3 size: 11 residues. Germline lookup yields CDR1 LNHDA and CDR2 SQIVND (reference sequence). The CDR3 DNA reads TGTGCCAGTAGTAAAATAGATACGCAGTATTTT. Translation: CASSKIDTQYF.

This clone was observed a single time. V and J are TRBV4-3 and TRBJ1-1; D uncertain. The germline V gene encodes CDR1 LGHNA and CDR2 YSLEER. Trimming took 0 bases from V and 1 from J, leaving 6 bases between them. The CDR3 extends over 14 amino acids. CDR3 DNA sequence: TGCGCCAGCAGCCAAGATAGGCAGAACACTGAAGCTTTCTTT. Protein product: CASSQDRQNTEAFF.